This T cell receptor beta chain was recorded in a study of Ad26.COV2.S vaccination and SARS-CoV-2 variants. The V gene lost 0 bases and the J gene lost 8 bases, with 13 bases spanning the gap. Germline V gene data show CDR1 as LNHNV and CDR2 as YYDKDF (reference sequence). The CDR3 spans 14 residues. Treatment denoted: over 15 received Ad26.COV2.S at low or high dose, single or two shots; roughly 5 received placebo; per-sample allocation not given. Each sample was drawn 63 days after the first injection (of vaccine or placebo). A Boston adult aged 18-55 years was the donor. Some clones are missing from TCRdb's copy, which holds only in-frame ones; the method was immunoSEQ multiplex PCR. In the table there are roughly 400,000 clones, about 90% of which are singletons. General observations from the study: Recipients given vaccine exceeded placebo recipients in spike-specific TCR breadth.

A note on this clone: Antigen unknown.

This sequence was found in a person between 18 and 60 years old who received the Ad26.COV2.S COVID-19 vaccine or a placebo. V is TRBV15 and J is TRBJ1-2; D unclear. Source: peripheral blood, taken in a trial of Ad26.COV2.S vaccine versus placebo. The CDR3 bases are TGTGCCACCAGCAGAGAACGGGCAGTCGGAGGCTACACCTTC. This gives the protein CATSRERAVGGYTF.